This T cell receptor (beta chain) was found in a study of T cells in Graves' hyperthyroidism and ophthalmopathy (dated 2019 in TCRdb). Concerning the study at large: Peripheral blood samples were taken at the time of initial diagnosis, prior to any treatment. TCR V-J signatures able to tell the groups apart were searched for in a discovery cohort of approximately 95 patients, of whom 43 had Graves' ophthalmopathy and about 55 had stable Graves' hyperthyroidism. Prospective prediction of ophthalmopathy was tested in an independent validation cohort of approximately 18 hyperthyroidism patients and roughly 16 patients who later progressed to ophthalmopathy. The 95 to 100 discovery patients were randomly divided into training and test sets at a 7:3 ratio. The study also compared thyroid tissue and blood T-cell repertoires from a handful of Graves' hyperthyroidism patients. Once sampling was done, hyperthyroidism patients were given methimazole at a starting dose of 30 mg daily, whereas ophthalmopathy patients were given high-dose intravenous methylprednisolone. The paper reports TCR Vbeta CDR3 sequencing of some 140 peripheral blood samples: some 41 ophthalmopathy, under 85 hyperthyroidism and 17 progressor patients.

Stable Graves' hyperthyroidism was defined as no progression to ophthalmopathy during 18 months of follow-up. The hyperthyroidism patients were between 18 and 65 years old and newly diagnosed, with a disease duration of less than 2 months. The study excluded patients with uncontrolled infections, other autoimmune diseases, pregnancy or lactation. Diagnoses relied on clinical symptoms, serum thyroxine and TRAb, thyroid ultrasound and orbital computed tomography. PBMCs were separated from 7.5 to 10 ml of fresh peripheral blood using Ficoll-Paque density gradient centrifugation. Trizol reagent was used to extract total RNA, and RNA quality was then checked on an Agilent 2100 Bioanalyzer. The sample holds a few counts of this clonotype. This clone's antigen is unknown. No much larger clone exists at a distance of one base, and base qualities are not known. The TCR beta CDR3 regions were amplified from the RNA transcripts. A first-round RT-PCR of the TCR CDR3 used the HTBI primer set with the Qiagen OneStep RT-PCR kit. Libraries were constructed in a second round of multiplex PCR, after which size selection and purification were carried out. Libraries were sequenced paired-end with 100 bp reads on an Illumina HiSeq2000. Processing in the source paper ran as follows. SOAPnuke was used to process the raw data, throwing out any read that contained adapters or uncalled bases, had a mean Phred below 15, or lacked an exact constant-primer or identifier match. High-quality paired reads were merged with COPE v1.2.5, and unique nucleotide sequences were defined as clonotypes. MiTCR v1.1 was used to align clonotypes to the IMGT TRBV, TRBD and TRBJ reference segments. The analysis included only V-J combinations with a frequency above 0.0001, which together covered roughly 99% of the repertoires. A TCS score was defined as the ratio of F50 (clonal expansion) to E x V (chaos), with BLOSUM62-based TCRdist applied between CDR3 peptides within each V-J. Welch's t-statistics and random forest reduced fewer than 550 V-J features to fewer than 15, which were used in a naive Bayes classifier (R e1071). TCRdb reran the public reads through fastp at Q25 and MiXCR, keeping productive beta chains. Rows with a matching CDR3 protein are joined into one entry that keeps the most common DNA and genes. The V and J calls follow TCRdb's processing rather than the paper's. In this sample the table shows 600,000 to 750,000 distinct CDR3 sequences, 17% of which occur a single time. Clones ranked in the top ten supply about 16% of the sample.

On the study overall, not on this receptor specifically: A 13 V-J signature model separated ophthalmopathy from stable hyperthyroidism, with nearly 90% sensitivity and 81.08% specificity in cross-validation and 80%/75% in testing. In validation, the model predicted progression to ophthalmopathy with 55% to 71% sensitivity and 72% to 85% specificity, a median of 6.5 months before onset. Blood samples also contained most of the expanded thyroid clonotypes (frequency above 0.001), which suggests that blood repertoires may reflect thyroid immune responses. Sample size was not statistically predetermined, and blinding of investigators to group allocation was not performed.

CDR1 and CDR2 (LGHDT, YNNKEL) derive from the germline V gene (reference sequence). Compared with germline, V lacks 7 bases and J lacks 0 bases; bases without a gene match: 6. The CDR3 goes from the cysteine to the phenylalanine over 15 residues. CDR3 DNA is the only sequence kept; it has 45 bases, read in frame from the first base. The rearrangement combines TRBV3-1 with TRBJ2-1; 7 central nucleotides agree with TRBD2. The sequenced material came from blood. This sequence was found in a man in his forties or fifties with Graves' hyperthyroidism. The base sequence is TGTGCCAGCAACAAAGCGGGGACCTCCTACAATGAGCAGTTCTTC. Its amino acids are CASNKAGTSYNEQFF.